The 26 T cell receptor beta chains presented below share a single source sample, sequenced in a study of tumor-infiltrating lymphocytes in primary liver carcinoma. Blood RNA came from unsorted whole blood; germline DNA was also extracted. TCR beta cDNA came from roughly 550 ng total RNA, primed with a constant-region primer. Modified slightly, ARM-PCR produced TCR beta libraries over three nested multiplex PCR rounds. The opening two PCR rounds, 10 cycles each, paired TRBV1-TRBV30 forward primers with a C-beta reverse primer. Using its own MiXCR run on the multiplex PCR reads, TCRdb lists one record per CDR3 protein. This table has 250,000 to 350,000 distinct CDR3 sequences, more than 55% appearing once. The sample taken for sequencing was peripheral blood. These receptors were collected from a woman under 40 with primary liver carcinoma and hepatitis B virus infection.

About this clonotype: It may be a read error: a sequence one base away is much more abundant. V gene TRBV6-1 combines with J gene TRBJ1-1, with D unclear. There are 13 residues in the CDR3. The V end lost 4 bases, the J end lost 0 bases, and 6 bases lay between the germline ends. Germline V gene data show CDR1 as MNHNS and CDR2 as SASEGT. The CDR3 here is CASSGTMNTEAFF. The CDR3 bases are TGTGCCAGCAGTGGGACTATGAACACTGAAGCTTTCTTT.

The J gene is TRBJ1-2, the V gene TRBV6-5; D uncertain. CDR3 length equals 15 residues. Trimming removed 0 bases at V and 4 bases at J, with 12 bases between. CDR1 MNHEY and CDR2 SVGAGI come from the germline V gene. The CDR3 DNA is TGTGCCAGCAGTTACTCGGCCCCGGGCGCCTATGGCTACACCTTC. It yields the protein CASSYSAPGAYGYTF.

The chain carries TRBV12-3 or TRBV12-4 and TRBJ2-2; D possibly uses TRBD1 or TRBD2 (5 bases each). The CDR3 loop spans 14 amino acids. V lost 8 bases and J 1 base, leaving 11 bases between the germline ends. Here the CDR3 DNA reads TGTGCCAGCGGCGAGGGGCGGAACACCGGGGAGCTGTTTTTT. This sequence encodes CASGEGRNTGELFF.

J is TRBJ2-2 and V is TRBV11-2, with 10 bases that match TRBD2. Germline CDR1 reads SGHAT; CDR2 reads FQNNGV. The CDR3 is 17 amino acids. The J segment lost 5 bases and the V segment lost 7 bases, leaving 13 bases of the junction unmatched. CDR3 nucleotides: TGTGCCAGCAACTCTAGCGGGGGAGGATTTCGGACCGGGGAGCTGTTTTTT. Residues: CASNSSGGGFRTGELFF. Together with reference TRBV11-2 and TRBJ2-2, the CDR3 gives the full variable domain: EAGVAQSPRYKIIEKRQSVAFWCNPISGHATLYWYQQILGQGPKLLIQFQNNGVVDDSQLPKDRFSAERLKGVDSTLKIQPAKLEDSAVYLCASNSSGGGFRTGELFFGEGSRLTVL.

Concerning this clonotype: A read error may be the cause here, since a much bigger clone is one base away. The chain links TRBV6-5 to TRBJ2-7; perhaps TRBD2 as D (5 bases). The germline V gene has CDR1 MNHEY and CDR2 SVGAGI. V dropped 5 bases and J dropped 9 bases, with 17 bases sitting between them. CDR3 length equals 13 residues. The CDR3 DNA sequence: TGTGCCAGCAGTACCCTCCTTGAGGGTGGGCAGTACTTC. This encodes CASSTLLEGGQYF.

To note about this clonotype: Possible read error: a much larger clone is one base away. The V call is TRBV29-1, the J call TRBJ2-3, with 15 bases that match TRBD2. Germline V CDR1 and CDR2: SQVTM, ANQGSEA. This CDR3 comprises 15 residues. CDR3 protein: CSGGRTSGRGDTHYF. The CDR3 DNA reads as TGCAGCGGCGGGCGGACTAGCGGGAGGGGGGATACGCACTATTTT.

Comments on this clonotype: The conserved final phenylalanine or tryptophan is absent from the CDR3, which likely points to a read error. The genes are TRBV6-5 and TRBJ1-1; 10 nucleotides match TRBD1. The CDR3 length is 16 residues. Trimming cost V 4 bases and J 6 bases; bases outside gene matches: 11. Per the germline V gene, CDR1 is MNHEY and CDR2 is SVGAGI. CDR3 sequence (DNA): TGTGCCAGCAGTTCTCCTAGCGGACAGGGGGGGTCTGAAGCTTTCGTT. Residues: CASSSPSGQGGSEAFV.

This clonotype was seen more than once but under ten times. The chain links TRBV6-6 to TRBJ2-7; 10 bases fit TRBD1. With V trimmed by 2 bases and J by 4 bases, 5 bases remained unmatched. The CDR3 totals 15 residues. CDR1 and CDR2 from the germline V gene are MNHNY and SVGAGI (reference sequence). CDR3: CASSYRGGQGYEQYF. The CDR3 coding sequence is TGTGCCAGCAGTTACCGGGGGGGACAGGGGTACGAGCAGTACTTC.

Notes on this clonotype: A much larger clone differs from this one at a single base, so this may be a read error. The rearrangement uses TRBV5-4 and TRBJ1-1; tentatively, D is TRBD1 (6 bases). The length of the CDR3 is 14 residues. Germline V CDR1 and CDR2: SGHNT, YYREEE (reference sequence). DNA of the CDR3: TGTGCCAGCAGCTTAGGGGGGGCGAGTACTGAAGCTTCCTTT. Amino acid sequence: CASSLGGASTEASF.

This chain connects TRBV7-9 to TRBJ2-3, with 7 bases matching TRBD2. This CDR3 is 15 amino acids long. The trim removed 5 bases at V and 4 bases at J, leaving 9 bases unmatched. Germline V gives CDR1 SEHNR, CDR2 FQNEAQ (reference sequence). The CDR3 sequence is CASSRTSEWADTQYF. Written as DNA, the CDR3 is TGTGCCAGCAGCCGAACTAGCGAGTGGGCAGATACGCAGTATTTT.

V gene TRBV6-5 combines with J gene TRBJ1-4; perhaps TRBD1 as D (5 bases). Germline V gives CDR1 MNHEY, CDR2 SVGAGI. CDR3 length: 14 residues. The V and J ends lost 5 bases and 5 bases respectively, with 12 bases between them. The CDR3 region is CASSGDGRNEKLFF. The CDR3 DNA reads TGTGCCAGCAGTGGGGACGGTCGAAATGAAAAACTGTTTTTT.

Worth noting for this clonotype: One end of the junction fails to match germline, which may point to a read error. The chain carries TRBV6-2 or TRBV6-3 and TRBJ2-1, with 12 bases aligning to TRBD2. Looked up from germline, CDR1 is MNHEY and CDR2 is SVGEGT. This CDR3 contains 20 residues. The CDR3 region is CASSYGSAGLAGGPNNEQLF. The DNA of the CDR3 is TGCGCCAGCAGTTACGGCAGTGCGGGTCTAGCGGGAGGGCCTAACAATGAGCAGCTCTTC.

Concerning this clonotype itself: A much more abundant neighbour one base away suggests this may be a read error. The rearrangement joins TRBV29-1 to TRBJ2-3; no clear D gene. The germline V gene has CDR1 SQVTM and CDR2 ANQGSEA. Deletions cut 4 bases from V and 2 bases from J, with 10 bases between. The CDR3 length is 13 residues. The DNA for the CDR3 is TGCAGCGTTGTAGTCAAGAACACAGATACGCAGTATTTT. Residues: CSVVVKNTDTQYF.

This sequence joins TRBV11-2 and TRBJ2-1; D uncertain. Trimming removed 5 bases at V and 0 bases at J, with 11 bases between. The CDR3 is made up of 15 amino acids. Germline V gene sequence: CDR1 SGHAT, CDR2 FQNNGV. The CDR3 bases are TGTGCCAGCAGCCCGGAGATGTGCTCCTACAATGAGCAGTTCTTC. It specifies CASSPEMCSYNEQFF.

For this clonotype: This may be a read error, as it is one base from a much larger clone. The chain couples TRBV12-3 or TRBV12-4 to TRBJ2-1; D possibly corresponds to TRBD1 (5 bases). There are 15 residues in the CDR3. CDR3 region: CASSLGASRYNVQFF. The CDR3 nucleotides read TGTGCCAGCAGTCTTGGGGCTTCTCGTTACAATGTGCAGTTCTTC.

This clonotype appeared a few times. V usage is TRBV7-9 and J usage is TRBJ2-7, with a weak D call TRBD1 (6 bases). Germline loops: CDR1 SEHNR, CDR2 FQNEAQ (reference sequence). This CDR3 contains 13 residues. V was pared by 3 bases and J by 6 bases, with 12 bases between. DNA of the CDR3: TGTGCCAGCAGCTTCGGCAGGGGTCCCGAGCAGTACTTC. Protein product: CASSFGRGPEQYF.

This clonotype has a count of ten or more. V is TRBV6-2 or TRBV6-3 and J is TRBJ1-4; D unclear. The CDR3 is 12 amino acids. Germline V CDR1 and CDR2: MNHEY, SVGEGT. V lost 1 base to trimming and J lost 6 bases, with 3 bases between them. The DNA for the CDR3 is TGTGCCAGCAGTTACTTGGATGAAAAACTGTTTTTT. Amino acid sequence: CASSYLDEKLFF.

The chain is built from TRBV4-1 and TRBJ1-4; D unclear. The CDR3 length is 16 residues. The germline gives CDR1 MGHRA, CDR2 YSYEKL. Deletions cut 4 bases from V and 0 bases from J, with 12 bases between. The DNA of the CDR3 is TGCGCCAGCAGCCGAGAGACGGCCGCAACTAATGAAAAACTGTTTTTT. Protein product: CASSRETAATNEKLFF.

This clonotype was recorded a few times. An end of the junction does not agree with germline; a read error may underlie this. The chain uses TRBV4-3 and TRBJ1-2; 7 nucleotides line up with TRBD1. Germline CDR1 and CDR2: LGHNA and YSLEER. This CDR3 has 19 amino acids. The CDR3 coding sequence is TGCGCCAGCAGCCAAGATGGGGGTAACAGGGGAGTTGGGAACTATAGCTACACCTTC. Translated, it gives CASSQDGGNRGVGNYSYTF.

This clonotype occurred many times. This sequence joins TRBV4-1 and TRBJ2-6; D possibly corresponds to TRBD2 (6 bases). CDR3 length: 16 residues. V lost 0 bases and J 2 bases, leaving 8 bases between the germline ends. The germline CDR1 and CDR2 sequences are MGHRA and YSYEKL. CDR3 region: CASSQDWGAGANVLTF. For the CDR3, the DNA is TGCGCCAGCAGCCAAGATTGGGGGGCTGGGGCCAACGTCCTGACTTTC.

This clonotype was detected a few times. This chain connects TRBV6-5 to TRBJ1-3, with TRBD1 as a possible D gene (6 bases). CDR1 and CDR2 from the germline V gene are MNHEY and SVGAGI. Between the trimmed V and J ends, which lost 5 bases and 0 bases, there was a span of 20 bases. This CDR3 comprises 18 residues. The CDR3 sequence: CASSRTLLPDSSGNTIYF. Here the CDR3 DNA reads TGTGCCAGCAGTCGCACCCTCCTCCCGGACAGCTCTGGAAACACCATATATTTT.

A remark on this clonotype: A much larger clone sits a single nucleotide away, making a read error possible. V usage is TRBV11-2 and J usage is TRBJ2-3, with 7 bases identical to TRBD1. With V trimmed by 8 bases and J by 3 bases, 11 bases remained unmatched. The CDR3 is 15 residues long. Germline values: CDR1 SGHAT, CDR2 FQNNGV. CDR3 residues: CASGSNPGQTDTQYF. CDR3 sequence (DNA): TGTGCCAGCGGCTCAAACCCGGGACAGACAGATACGCAGTATTTT.

With regard to this clonotype: This may be a read error, as it is one base from a much larger clone. J is TRBJ1-1 and V is TRBV29-1; possible D gene TRBD1, 5 bases. CDR1 is SQVTM and CDR2 is ANQGSEA in the germline V gene. The germline V and J ends were trimmed by 6 bases and 4 bases, with 12 bases remaining between them. CDR3 length: 12 amino acids. The CDR3 DNA is TGCAGCGTCGTAAGAGGGGTCACTGAAGCTTTCTTT. Translating it yields CSVVRGVTEAFF.

This clonotype was seen at least ten times. V is TRBV6-2 or TRBV6-3 and J is TRBJ2-1, with a possible D match to TRBD1 (5 bases). Trimming removed 7 bases from V and 4 bases from J, with 5 bases in between. This CDR3 contains 11 residues. Germline CDR1 reads MNHEY; CDR2 reads SVGEGT. The CDR3 region has the DNA TGTGCCAGCAACAGGTACAATGAGCAGTTCTTC. Translation gives CASNRYNEQFF.

This clonotype was detected only once. Given a much more abundant clone one base away, this may be a read error. The chain carries TRBV29-1 and TRBJ2-7; 7 bases are a match to TRBD1. Germline V CDR1 and CDR2: SQVTM, ANQGSEA. This CDR3 region has 13 residues. Trimming cost V 8 bases and J 4 bases; bases outside gene matches: 11. The CDR3 sequence is CSIVWTGEYEQYF. CDR3 DNA: TGCAGCATTGTGTGGACAGGAGAATACGAGCAGTACTTC.

About this clonotype itself: It is likely a read error, because the conserved phenylalanine at the end of the CDR3 is missing. This chain links TRBV11-2 with TRBJ1-1, with 10 bases lining up with TRBD1. Germline lookup yields CDR1 SGHAT and CDR2 FQNNGV. V lost 9 bases and J lost 5; bases outside the gene matches: 12. The CDR3 has 15 residues. CDR3 in DNA: TGTGCCAGTAGCGCCGGGGGGACAGGGGAGACTGAAGCTTTCATT. Its protein is CASSAGGTGETEAFI.